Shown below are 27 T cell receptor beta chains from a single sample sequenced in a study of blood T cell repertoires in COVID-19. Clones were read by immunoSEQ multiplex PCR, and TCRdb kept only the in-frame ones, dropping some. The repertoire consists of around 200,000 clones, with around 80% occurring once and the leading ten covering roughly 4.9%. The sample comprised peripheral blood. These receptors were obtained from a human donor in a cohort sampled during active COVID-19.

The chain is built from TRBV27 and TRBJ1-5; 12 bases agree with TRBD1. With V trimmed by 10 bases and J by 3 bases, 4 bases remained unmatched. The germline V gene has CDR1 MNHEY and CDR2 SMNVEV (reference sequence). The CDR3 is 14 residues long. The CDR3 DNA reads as TGTGCCACCGGGGACAGGGGGCCCAATCAGCCCCAGCATTTT. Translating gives CATGDRGPNQPQHF.

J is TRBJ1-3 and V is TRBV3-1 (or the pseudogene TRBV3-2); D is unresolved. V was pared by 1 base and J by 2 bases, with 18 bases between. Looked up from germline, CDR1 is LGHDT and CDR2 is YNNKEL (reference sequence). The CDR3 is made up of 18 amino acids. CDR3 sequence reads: CASSQAFRGLKTGNTIYF. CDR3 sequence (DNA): TGTGCCAGCAGCCAAGCCTTTCGCGGGCTTAAAACTGGAAACACCATATATTTT.

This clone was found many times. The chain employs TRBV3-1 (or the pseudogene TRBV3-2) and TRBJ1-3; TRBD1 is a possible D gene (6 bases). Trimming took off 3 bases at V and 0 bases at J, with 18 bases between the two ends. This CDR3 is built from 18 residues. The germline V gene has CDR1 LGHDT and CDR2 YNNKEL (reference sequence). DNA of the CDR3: TGTGCCAGCAGCCAGGTTCCGACAGGTGCTATCTCTGGAAACACCATATATTTT. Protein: CASSQVPTGAISGNTIYF.

Written as DNA, the CDR3 is TGTGCCACCAGCAGAGCCCGCAGGGGCACAGAGACCCAGTACTTC. This translates into CATSRARRGTETQYF. The chain joins TRBV15 to TRBJ2-5; maybe TRBD1 (6 bases). The CDR3 spans 15 residues. Germline V lookup: CDR1 LNHNV, CDR2 YYDKDF (reference sequence). Trimming pared 1 base from V and 4 bases from J, leaving 13 bases between.

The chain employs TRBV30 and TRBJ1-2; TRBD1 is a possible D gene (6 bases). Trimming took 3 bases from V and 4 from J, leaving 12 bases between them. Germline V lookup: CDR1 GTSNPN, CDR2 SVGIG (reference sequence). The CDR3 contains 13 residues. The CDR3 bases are TGTGCCTGGAGGGGCAGGACAGTCTATGGCTACACCTTC. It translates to CAWRGRTVYGYTF.

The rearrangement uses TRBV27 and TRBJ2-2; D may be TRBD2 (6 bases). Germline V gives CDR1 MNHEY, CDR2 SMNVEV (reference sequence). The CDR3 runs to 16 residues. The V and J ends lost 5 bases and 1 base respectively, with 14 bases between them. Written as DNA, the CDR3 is TGTGCCAGCAGTACCTGGGGAGCGGGGAACACCGGGGAGCTGTTTTTT. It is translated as CASSTWGAGNTGELFF.

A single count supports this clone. The CDR3 DNA reads TGTGCCAGCCGTGGAGACAGGACCTCTAATCAGCCCCAGCATTTT. As protein: CASRGDRTSNQPQHF. The V gene is TRBV2, the J gene TRBJ1-5; TRBD1 is a possible D gene (6 bases). V was clipped by 8 bases and J by 4 bases, with 18 bases between them. Germline CDR1 is SNHLY and CDR2 is FYNNEI. The CDR3 totals 15 residues.

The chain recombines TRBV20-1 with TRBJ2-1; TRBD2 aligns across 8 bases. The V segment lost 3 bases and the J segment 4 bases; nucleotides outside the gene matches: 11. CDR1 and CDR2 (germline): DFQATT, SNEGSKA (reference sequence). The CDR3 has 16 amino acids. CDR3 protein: CSASPPWASGYNEQFF. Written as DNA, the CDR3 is TGCAGTGCTAGTCCCCCCTGGGCTAGCGGGTACAATGAGCAGTTCTTC.

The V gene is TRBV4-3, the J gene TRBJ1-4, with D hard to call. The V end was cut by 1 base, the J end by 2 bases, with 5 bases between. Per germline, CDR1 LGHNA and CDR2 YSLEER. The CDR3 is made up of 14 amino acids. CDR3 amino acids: CASSQGQTNEKLFF. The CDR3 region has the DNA TGCGCCAGCAGCCAAGGTCAGACTAATGAAAAACTGTTTTTT.

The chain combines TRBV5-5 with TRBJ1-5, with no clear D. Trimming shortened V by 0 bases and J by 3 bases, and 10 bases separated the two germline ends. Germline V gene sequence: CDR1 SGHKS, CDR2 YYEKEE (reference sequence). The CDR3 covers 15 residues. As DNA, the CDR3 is TGTGCCAGCAGCTTGGCCGCGGGAGCCAATCAGCCCCAGCATTTT. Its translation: CASSLAAGANQPQHF.

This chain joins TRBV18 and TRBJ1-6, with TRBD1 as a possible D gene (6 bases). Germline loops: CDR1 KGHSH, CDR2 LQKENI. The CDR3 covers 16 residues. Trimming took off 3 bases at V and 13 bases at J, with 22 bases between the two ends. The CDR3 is CASSPLPQGHTGPLHF. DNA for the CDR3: TGTGCCAGCTCACCTCTCCCTCAGGGGCATACGGGGCCCCTCCACTTT. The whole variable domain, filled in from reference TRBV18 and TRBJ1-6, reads NAGVMQNPRHLVRRRGQEARLRCSPMKGHSHVYWYRQLPEEGLKFMVYLQKENIIDESGMPKERFSAEFPKEGPSILRIQQVVRGDSAAYFCASSPLPQGHTGPLHFGNGTRLTVT.

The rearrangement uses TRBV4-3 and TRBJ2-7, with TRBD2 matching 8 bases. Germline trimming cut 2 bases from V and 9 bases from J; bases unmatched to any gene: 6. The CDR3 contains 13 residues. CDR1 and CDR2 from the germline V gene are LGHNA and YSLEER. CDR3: CASSQRRGGWQYF. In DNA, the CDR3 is TGCGCCAGCAGCCAACGCCGGGGGGGATGGCAGTACTTC.

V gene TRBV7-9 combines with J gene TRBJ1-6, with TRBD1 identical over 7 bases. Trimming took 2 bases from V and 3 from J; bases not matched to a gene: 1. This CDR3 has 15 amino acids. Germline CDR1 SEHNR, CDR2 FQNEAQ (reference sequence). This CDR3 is CASSLSGGYNSPLHF. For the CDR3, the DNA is TGTGCCAGCAGCTTATCAGGGGGCTATAATTCACCCCTCCACTTT.

The CDR3 here is CASSEALGPSLKWGYTF. In nucleotides, the CDR3 is TGTGCCAGCAGTGAAGCGCTTGGGCCTTCGCTCAAGTGGGGCTACACCTTC. The rearrangement uses TRBV6-1 and TRBJ1-2, with D unresolved. This CDR3 has 17 residues. Trimming removed 0 bases from V and 8 bases from J, with 22 bases in between. Per the germline V gene, CDR1 is MNHNS and CDR2 is SASEGT.

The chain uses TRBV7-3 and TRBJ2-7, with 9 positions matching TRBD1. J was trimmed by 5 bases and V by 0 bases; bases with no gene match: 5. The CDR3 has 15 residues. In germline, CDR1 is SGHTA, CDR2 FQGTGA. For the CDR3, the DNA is TGTGCCAGCAGCTTAACGGGACAGGGATGGGACGAGCAGTACTTC. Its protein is CASSLTGQGWDEQYF.

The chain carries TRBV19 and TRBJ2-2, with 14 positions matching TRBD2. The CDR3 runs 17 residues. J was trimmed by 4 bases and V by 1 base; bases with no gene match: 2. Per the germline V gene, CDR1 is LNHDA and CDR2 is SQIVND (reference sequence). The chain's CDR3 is CASSIGGLAGATGELFF. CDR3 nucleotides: TGTGCCAGTAGTATAGGGGGACTAGCGGGAGCCACCGGGGAGCTGTTTTTT.

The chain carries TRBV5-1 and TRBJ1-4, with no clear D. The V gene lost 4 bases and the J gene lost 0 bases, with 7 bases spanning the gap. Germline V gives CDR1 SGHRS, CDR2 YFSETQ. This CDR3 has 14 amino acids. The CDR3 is CASSPVATNEKLFF. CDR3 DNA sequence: TGCGCCAGCAGCCCGGTTGCAACTAATGAAAAACTGTTTTTT.

The CDR3 nucleotides read TGTGCCAGCAGTGTCTACGGGACAGGGAACACTGAAGCTTTCTTT. This codes for CASSVYGTGNTEAFF. The chain links TRBV27 to TRBJ1-1; TRBD1 aligns across 8 bases. V lost 5 bases, J lost 1 base, and 6 bases stayed unmatched. Germline CDR1 reads MNHEY; CDR2 reads SMNVEV (reference sequence). CDR3 length: 15 residues.

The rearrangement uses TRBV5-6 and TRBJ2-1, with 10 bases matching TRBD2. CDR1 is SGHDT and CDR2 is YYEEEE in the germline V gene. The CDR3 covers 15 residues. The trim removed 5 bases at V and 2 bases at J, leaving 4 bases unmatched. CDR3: CASSLAGGAYNEQFF. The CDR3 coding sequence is TGTGCCAGCAGTTTAGCGGGAGGTGCCTACAATGAGCAGTTCTTC. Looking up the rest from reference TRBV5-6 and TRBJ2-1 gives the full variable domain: DAGVTQSPTHLIKTRGQQVTLRCSPKSGHDTVSWYQQALGQGPQFIFQYYEEEERQRGNFPDRFSGHQFPNYSSELNVNALLLGDSALYLCASSLAGGAYNEQFFGPGTRLTVL.

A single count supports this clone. This CDR3 reads CAWRLGGQGRSPLHF. The CDR3 DNA follows: TGTGCCTGGAGACTGGGGGGACAGGGAAGATCACCCCTCCACTTT. The J gene is TRBJ1-6, the V gene TRBV30; TRBD1 aligns across 9 bases. The CDR3 covers 15 residues. Trimming at V came to 3 bases and at J to 10 bases, leaving 10 bases not matched to a gene. Germline-derived CDR1 and CDR2 are GTSNPN and SVGIG (reference sequence).

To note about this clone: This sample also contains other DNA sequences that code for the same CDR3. The CDR3 sequence: CASSPRQGYEQYF. For the CDR3, the DNA is TGCGCCAGCAGCCCCCGGCAGGGCTACGAGCAGTACTTC. This chain connects TRBV4-1 to TRBJ2-7; weak D call: TRBD1 (5 bases). Trimming stripped 4 bases from V and 3 bases from J, with 10 bases between. Germline-derived CDR1 and CDR2 are MGHRA and YSYEKL. This CDR3 is built from 13 residues.

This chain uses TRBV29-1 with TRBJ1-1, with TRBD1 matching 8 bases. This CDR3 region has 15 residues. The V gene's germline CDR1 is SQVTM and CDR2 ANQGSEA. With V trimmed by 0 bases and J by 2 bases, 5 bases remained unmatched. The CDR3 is CSVEEPTGVNTEAFF. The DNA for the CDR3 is TGCAGCGTTGAAGAGCCGACAGGGGTTAACACTGAAGCTTTCTTT.

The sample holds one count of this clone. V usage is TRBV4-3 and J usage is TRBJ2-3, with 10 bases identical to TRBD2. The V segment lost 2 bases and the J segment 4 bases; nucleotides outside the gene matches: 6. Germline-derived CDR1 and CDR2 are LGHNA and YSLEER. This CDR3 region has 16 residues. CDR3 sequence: CASSQNGAGGPDTQYF. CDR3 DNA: TGCGCCAGCAGCCAAAATGGAGCGGGAGGGCCAGATACGCAGTATTTT.

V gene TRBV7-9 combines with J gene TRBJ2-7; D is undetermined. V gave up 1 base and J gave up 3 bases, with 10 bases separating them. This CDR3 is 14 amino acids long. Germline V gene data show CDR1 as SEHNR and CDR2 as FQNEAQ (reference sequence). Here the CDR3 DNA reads TGTGCCAGCAGCTTAGTACCTCCAGGCTACGAGCAGTACTTC. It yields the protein CASSLVPPGYEQYF.

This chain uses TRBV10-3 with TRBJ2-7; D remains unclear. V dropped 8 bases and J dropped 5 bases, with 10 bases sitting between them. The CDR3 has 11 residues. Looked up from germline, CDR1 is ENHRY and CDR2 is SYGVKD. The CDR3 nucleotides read TGTGCCATCCAAGTTTACAACGAGCAGTACTTC. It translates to CAIQVYNEQYF.

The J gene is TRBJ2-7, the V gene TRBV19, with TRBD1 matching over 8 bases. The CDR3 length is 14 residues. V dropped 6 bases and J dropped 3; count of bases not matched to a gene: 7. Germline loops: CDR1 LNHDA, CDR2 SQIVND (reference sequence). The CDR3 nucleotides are TGTGCCAGTAGCCCCGGGACAGGATACTACGAGCAGTACTTC. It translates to CASSPGTGYYEQYF.

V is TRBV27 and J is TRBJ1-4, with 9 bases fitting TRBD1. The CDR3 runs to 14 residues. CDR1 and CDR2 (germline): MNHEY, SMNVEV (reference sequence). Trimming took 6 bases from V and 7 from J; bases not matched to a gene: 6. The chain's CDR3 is CASRLQGAGEKLFF. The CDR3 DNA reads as TGTGCCAGCAGACTACAGGGGGCGGGTGAAAAACTGTTTTTT.